These T cell receptor beta chains were read from a single sample in a study of siplizumab effects on memory and regulatory T cells. This table comes from immunoSEQ multiplex PCR, and its TCRdb copy is limited to in-frame clones, with some not included. The table shows over 85,000 clones, with roughly 93% occurring only once. Material for sequencing was CD8+ T cells sorted from blood. The receptors here all came from a human donor in good health. The CDR3 runs from the conserved cysteine through the conserved F or W. Fields, in order: CDR3 protein, CDR3 DNA, D gene, clone size, J gene, V gene. D genes are given only for firm matches. Size is omitted from some rows. Given values are once, few, many or a class for expanded clones.

CASSGRGRLGYTF | TGTGCCAGCAGTGGGCGGGGGCGTCTTGGCTACACCTTC | NA | NA | TRBJ1-2 | TRBV2
CASSGPGTSGSYEQYF | TGTGCCAGCAGCGGTCCTGGGACTAGCGGGAGCTACGAGCAGTACTTC | TRBD2 | NA | TRBJ2-7 | TRBV7-9
CASSDGQDLNEKLFF | TGCGCCAGCAGCGACGGACAGGACCTTAATGAAAAACTGTTTTTT | TRBD1 | NA | TRBJ1-4 | TRBV5-1
CASSTGQGSYEQYF | TGTGCCAGCAGTACGGGACAGGGCTCCTACGAGCAGTACTTC | TRBD1 | NA | TRBJ2-7 | TRBV27
CASSPVLNQGYEQYF | TGTGCCAGCAGCCCAGTCCTCAATCAGGGTTACGAGCAGTACTTC | NA | NA | TRBJ2-7 | TRBV6-1
CASRETGRNTGELFF | TGTGCCAGCAGGGAAACAGGGAGGAACACCGGGGAGCTGTTTTTT | NA | NA | TRBJ2-2 | TRBV2
CASSLYREDYGYTF | TGTGCCAGCAGCCTCTACAGGGAGGACTATGGCTACACCTTC | NA | NA | TRBJ1-2 | TRBV7-2
CASSGTSGRGGRETQYF | TGTGCCAGTAGTGGGACTAGCGGGCGTGGTGGCCGGGAGACCCAGTACTTC | TRBD2 | NA | TRBJ2-5 | TRBV19
CASSTEDRGTNEQFF | TGTGCCAGCAGCACGGAGGACAGGGGGACTAATGAGCAGTTCTTC | TRBD1 | NA | TRBJ2-1 | TRBV7-3
CASSHSRTGRELNYGYTF | TGTGCCAGCAGCCACTCGAGGACAGGAAGGGAATTGAACTATGGCTACACCTTC | TRBD1 | NA | TRBJ1-2 | TRBV9
CATSRETGSPLHF | TGTGCCACCAGCAGAGAGACAGGTTCACCCCTCCACTTT | NA | NA | TRBJ1-6 | TRBV15
CASSQDQANEKLFF | TGCGCCAGCAGCCAAGATCAGGCTAATGAAAAACTGTTTTTT | NA | NA | TRBJ1-4 | TRBV4-3
CASSAGGLSSYNEQFF | TGTGCCAGCAGCGCCGGAGGCCTGAGCTCCTACAATGAGCAGTTCTTC | NA | NA | TRBJ2-1 | TRBV9
CASSRDTPSNQPQHF | TGTGCCAGCAGTAGGGACACTCCTAGCAATCAGCCCCAGCATTTT | NA | NA | TRBJ1-5 | TRBV2
CASSPHQAGGRDTQYF | TGTGCCAGCAGTCCCCATCAGGCAGGGGGCCGGGATACGCAGTATTTT | TRBD1 | NA | TRBJ2-3 | TRBV28
CAWRGGRQDLEAFF | TGTGCCTGGAGAGGGGGGCGACAGGATCTTGAAGCTTTCTTT | NA | NA | TRBJ1-1 | TRBV30
CASSLSRGGTEAFF | TGCGCCAGCAGCTTGTCCAGGGGCGGCACTGAAGCTTTCTTT | NA | NA | TRBJ1-1 | TRBV5-1
CASSLGGYAGELFF | TGTGCCAGCAGTTTAGGAGGGTATGCCGGGGAGCTGTTTTTT | NA | NA | TRBJ2-2 | TRBV27
CASSSGTGVRDTQYF | TGCGCCAGCAGCTCCGGGACAGGGGTGAGAGATACGCAGTATTTT | TRBD1 | NA | TRBJ2-3 | TRBV4-1
CASSPGVARSYEQYF | TGTGCCAGCAGTCCGGGGGTAGCGCGCTCCTACGAGCAGTACTTC | NA | NA | TRBJ2-7 | TRBV11-3
CASSLWGSSLSSGANVLTF | TGTGCCAGCAGCTTATGGGGGAGTAGCCTGAGCTCTGGGGCCAACGTCCTGACTTTC | NA | NA | TRBJ2-6 | TRBV7-3
CAWSARITEAFF | TGTGCCTGGAGTGCACGAATCACTGAAGCTTTCTTT | NA | NA | TRBJ1-1 | TRBV30
CASSPSGSSYNEQFF | TGCGCCAGCAGCCCTAGCGGGAGCTCCTACAATGAGCAGTTCTTC | TRBD2 | NA | TRBJ2-1 | TRBV4-3
CASSDYNTEAFF | TGTGCCAGCAGCGATTACAACACTGAAGCTTTCTTT | NA | NA | TRBJ1-1 | TRBV7-9
CASSFPGQNTEAFF | TGTGCCAGCAGCTTCCCGGGACAGAACACTGAAGCTTTCTTT | NA | NA | TRBJ1-1 | TRBV7-9
CAWTLDSNYGYTF | TGTGCCTGGACCCTCGACAGTAACTATGGCTACACCTTC | NA | NA | TRBJ1-2 | TRBV30
CASSAPPTGLTGELFF | TGTGCCAGCAGCGCCCCCCCGACAGGGCTCACCGGGGAGCTGTTTTTT | TRBD1 | NA | TRBJ2-2 | TRBV7-9
CASSKGLATTGELFF | TGTGCCAGCAGCAAGGGACTAGCGACCACCGGGGAGCTGTTTTTT | TRBD2 | NA | TRBJ2-2 | TRBV7-3
CASKERVGEKLFF | TGTGCCAGCAAGGAGAGGGTAGGAGAAAAACTGTTTTTT | NA | NA | TRBJ1-4 | TRBV7-9
CASSFGLAGGADTQYF | TGTGCCAGCAGCTTCGGGTTAGCGGGGGGAGCAGATACGCAGTATTTT | TRBD2 | NA | TRBJ2-3 | TRBV7-9
CASSGRTGAYEQYF | TGTGCCAGCAGCGGCAGGACAGGGGCCTACGAGCAGTACTTC | TRBD1 | NA | TRBJ2-7 | TRBV13
CASSQGSGDTQYF | TGTGCCAGCAGCCAGGGTTCAGGAGATACGCAGTATTTT | NA | NA | TRBJ2-3 | TRBV14
CASSPGTGGLYGYTF | TGTGCCAGCAGCCCCGGGACAGGGGGTCTATATGGCTACACCTTC | TRBD1 | few | TRBJ1-2 | TRBV7-9
CASSQEPLALTDTQYF | TGTGCCAGCAGCCAAGAACCACTAGCGTTGACAGATACGCAGTATTTT | TRBD2 | NA | TRBJ2-3 | TRBV4-2
CASSQGARDLNEQFF | TGCGCCAGCAGCCAAGGCGCTCGGGACTTGAATGAGCAGTTCTTC | NA | NA | TRBJ2-1 | TRBV4-1
CASSPTSSYEQYF | TGTGCCAGCAGCCCCACTAGCTCCTACGAGCAGTACTTC | NA | once | TRBJ2-7 | TRBV7-3
CASSLDRANTGELFF | TGCGCCAGCAGCCTTGACCGGGCGAACACCGGGGAGCTGTTTTTT | NA | NA | TRBJ2-2 | TRBV4-3
CASRGVGERGNEQFF | TGTGCCAGCCGGGGGGTGGGAGAAAGGGGCAATGAGCAGTTCTTC | TRBD2 | NA | TRBJ2-1 | TRBV11-3
CASSLAPAYGQYF | TGTGCCAGCAGCTTAGCGCCCGCCTACGGGCAGTACTTC | NA | NA | TRBJ2-7 | TRBV7-8
CASSLGPTGETQYF | TGTGCCAGCAGCCTGGGACCTACGGGGGAGACCCAGTACTTC | NA | NA | TRBJ2-5 | TRBV7-9
CASSLGSDTQYF | TGTGCCAGCAGCTTAGGATCAGATACGCAGTATTTT | NA | NA | TRBJ2-3 | TRBV13
CASSFGQGREAFF | TGTGCCAGCAGTTTTGGACAGGGCCGTGAAGCTTTCTTT | TRBD1 | NA | TRBJ1-1 | TRBV28
CASSPGVGGYEQYF | TGTGCCAGCAGCCCAGGGGTTGGAGGATACGAGCAGTACTTC | NA | NA | TRBJ2-7 | TRBV13
CACIRDNSYEQYF | TGTGCCTGCATCCGGGACAACTCCTACGAGCAGTACTTC | NA | NA | TRBJ2-7 | TRBV30
CASSQDFSISAYNEQFF | TGCGCCAGCAGCCAAGATTTCAGTATCAGCGCGTACAATGAGCAGTTCTTC | NA | NA | TRBJ2-1 | TRBV4-3
CAWSGSTAEAFF | TGTGCCTGGAGTGGGAGTACAGCTGAAGCTTTCTTT | NA | NA | TRBJ1-1 | TRBV30
CASSRGQGLPIANYGYTF | TGCGCCAGCAGCCGTGGACAGGGCCTCCCTATAGCTAACTATGGCTACACCTTC | TRBD1 | NA | TRBJ1-2 | TRBV4-1
CASSGERADTQYF | TGTGCCAGCAGCGGCGAGCGAGCAGATACGCAGTATTTT | NA | NA | TRBJ2-3 | TRBV9